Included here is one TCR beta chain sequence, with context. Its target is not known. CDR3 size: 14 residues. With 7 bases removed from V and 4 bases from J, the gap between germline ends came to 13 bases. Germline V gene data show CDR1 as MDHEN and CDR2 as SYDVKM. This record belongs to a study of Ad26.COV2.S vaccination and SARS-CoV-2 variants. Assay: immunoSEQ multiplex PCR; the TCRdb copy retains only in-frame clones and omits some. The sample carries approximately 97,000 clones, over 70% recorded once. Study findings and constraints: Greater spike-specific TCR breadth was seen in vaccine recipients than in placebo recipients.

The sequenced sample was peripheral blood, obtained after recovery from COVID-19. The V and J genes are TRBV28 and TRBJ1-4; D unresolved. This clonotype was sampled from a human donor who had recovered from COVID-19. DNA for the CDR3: TGTGCCAGCACCCCCGGGATAGTTAATGAAAAACTGTTTTTT. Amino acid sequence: CASTPGIVNEKLFF.